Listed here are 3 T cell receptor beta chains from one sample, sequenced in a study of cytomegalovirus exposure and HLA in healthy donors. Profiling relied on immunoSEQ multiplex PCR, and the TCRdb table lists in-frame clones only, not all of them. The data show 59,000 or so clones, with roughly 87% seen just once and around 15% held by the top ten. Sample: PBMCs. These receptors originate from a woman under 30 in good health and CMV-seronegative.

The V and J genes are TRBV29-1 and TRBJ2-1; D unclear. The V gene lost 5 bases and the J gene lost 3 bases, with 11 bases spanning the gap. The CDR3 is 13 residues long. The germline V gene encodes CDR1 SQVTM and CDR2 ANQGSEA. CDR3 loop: CSVSIADYNEQFF. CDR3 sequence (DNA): TGCAGCGTTTCGATAGCTGACTACAATGAGCAGTTCTTC.

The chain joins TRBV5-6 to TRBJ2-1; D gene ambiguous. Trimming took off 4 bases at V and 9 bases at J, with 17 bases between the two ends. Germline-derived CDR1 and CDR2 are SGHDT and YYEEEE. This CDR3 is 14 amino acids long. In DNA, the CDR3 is TGTGCCAGCAGCCCTGCGCCCTTAGTCGGTGAGCAGTTCTTC. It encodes CASSPAPLVGEQFF.

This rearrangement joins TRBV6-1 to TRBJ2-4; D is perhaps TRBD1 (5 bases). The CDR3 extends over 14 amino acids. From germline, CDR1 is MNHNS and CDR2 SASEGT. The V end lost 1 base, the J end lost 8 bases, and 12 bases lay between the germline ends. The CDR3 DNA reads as TGTGCCAGCAGTGAAGAAGGGGTCTGGGACATTCAGTACTTC. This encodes CASSEEGVWDIQYF.